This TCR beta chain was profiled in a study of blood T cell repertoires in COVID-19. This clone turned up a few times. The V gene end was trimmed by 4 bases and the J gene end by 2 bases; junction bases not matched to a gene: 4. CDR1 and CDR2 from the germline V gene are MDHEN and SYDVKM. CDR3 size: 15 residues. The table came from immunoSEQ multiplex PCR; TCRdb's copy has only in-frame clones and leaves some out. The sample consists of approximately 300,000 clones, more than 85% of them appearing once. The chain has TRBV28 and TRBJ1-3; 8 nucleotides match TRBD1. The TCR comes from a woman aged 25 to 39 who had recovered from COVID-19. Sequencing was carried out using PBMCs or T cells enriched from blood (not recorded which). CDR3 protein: CASSSGGQAGNTIYF. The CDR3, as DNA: TGTGCCAGCAGTTCAGGGGGACAGGCTGGAAACACCATATATTTT.